A selection of T cell receptor beta chains follows, all from one sample in a study of OX40 agonist ivuxolimab in advanced cancers. This table comes from immunoSEQ multiplex PCR, and its TCRdb copy is limited to in-frame clones, with some not included. The data contain tens of thousands of clones, 75% to 85% of them singletons. Sequences were derived from CD4+ or CD8+ T cells sorted from blood, sampled in a trial of the OX40 agonist ivuxolimab. The receptors stem from an adult with an advanced solid tumor such as melanoma, head and neck, liver or kidney cancer. Both conserved end residues are part of each CDR3. The D gene is left open where the match is weak. Size tells how often a clone was seen (once, few, many) or the class of an expanded clone, and some rows leave it out.

D gene: .
CDR3 length: 13
clone size: .
V gene: TRBV11-2
J gene: TRBJ1-2
CDR3 DNA: TGTGCCAGCAGCCCCCTTGGGTCAGAAGGCTACACCTTC
CDR3 protein: CASSPLGSEGYTF

D gene: .
CDR3 length: 13
clone size: .
V gene: TRBV29-1
J gene: TRBJ1-2
CDR3 DNA: TGCAGCGTTGGAAAGTCGTCTAACTATGGCTACACCTTC
CDR3 protein: CSVGKSSNYGYTF

D gene: TRBD2
CDR3 length: 15
clone size: .
V gene: TRBV6-5
J gene: TRBJ2-3
CDR3 DNA: TGTGCCAGCAGCCGGCGGGGGTCGGGATCAGATACGCAGTATTTT
CDR3 protein: CASSRRGSGSDTQYF

D gene: .
CDR3 length: 14
clone size: .
V gene: TRBV18
J gene: TRBJ2-5
CDR3 DNA: TGTGCCAGCTCACCACCCACCAGCCAAGAGACCCAGTACTTC
CDR3 protein: CASSPPTSQETQYF

D gene: .
CDR3 length: 13
clone size: .
V gene: TRBV30
J gene: TRBJ2-7
CDR3 DNA: TGTGCCTGGAGCAGGGACATACTTGGGGAGCAGTACTTC
CDR3 protein: CAWSRDILGEQYF

D gene: .
CDR3 length: 15
clone size: .
V gene: TRBV6-6
J gene: TRBJ2-3
CDR3 DNA: TGTGCCAGCAGTTACTCGGGTCTCGGGGCAGATACGCAGTATTTT
CDR3 protein: CASSYSGLGADTQYF

D gene: .
CDR3 length: 16
clone size: .
V gene: TRBV5-4
J gene: TRBJ2-3
CDR3 DNA: TGTGCCAGCAGCAGCTCGCAGGGAAGCCTTTCCCTTACGCAGTATTTT
CDR3 protein: CASSSSQGSLSLTQYF

D gene: TRBD1
CDR3 length: 13
clone size: .
V gene: TRBV29-1
J gene: TRBJ2-7
CDR3 DNA: TGCAGCGTGAATGGACAGGGATCCTACGAGCAGTACTTC
CDR3 protein: CSVNGQGSYEQYF

D gene: TRBD1
CDR3 length: 14
clone size: .
V gene: TRBV6-6
J gene: TRBJ1-1
CDR3 DNA: TGTGCCAGCATCTCAGGGGGCCGGATCTTTGAAGCTTTCTTT
CDR3 protein: CASISGGRIFEAFF

D gene: TRBD1
CDR3 length: 15
clone size: few
V gene: TRBV12-5
J gene: TRBJ1-6
CDR3 DNA: TGTGCTAGTGGTTTGGGGACAGGGAGAGGAGGACCCCTCCACTTT
CDR3 protein: CASGLGTGRGGPLHF

D gene: .
CDR3 length: 16
clone size: .
V gene: TRBV6-6
J gene: TRBJ1-6
CDR3 DNA: TGTGCCAGCAGTTCCCGCGGAAGCTCCTATAATTCACCCCTCCACTTT
CDR3 protein: CASSSRGSSYNSPLHF

D gene: .
CDR3 length: 14
clone size: .
V gene: TRBV6-6
J gene: TRBJ1-2
CDR3 DNA: TGTGCCAGCAGCCAGCGGCCTCCGAGGAGTGGCTACACCTTC
CDR3 protein: CASSQRPPRSGYTF

D gene: .
CDR3 length: 13
clone size: .
V gene: TRBV5-6
J gene: TRBJ2-3
CDR3 DNA: TGTGCCAGCAGCTTTAGCGGCACAGATACGCAGTATTTT
CDR3 protein: CASSFSGTDTQYF

D gene: .
CDR3 length: 14
clone size: .
V gene: TRBV11-2
J gene: TRBJ2-7
CDR3 DNA: TGTGCCAGCCGCCAACGGGGTCTCTCCTACGAGCAGTACTTC
CDR3 protein: CASRQRGLSYEQYF

D gene: .
CDR3 length: 13
clone size: once
V gene: TRBV6-1
J gene: TRBJ1-1
CDR3 DNA: TGTGCCAGCACGATCGGCAGGAACACTGAAGCTTTCTTT
CDR3 protein: CASTIGRNTEAFF

D gene: .
CDR3 length: 15
clone size: few
V gene: TRBV18
J gene: TRBJ1-3
CDR3 DNA: TGTGCCAGCTCACCAGGGTACTCCTCTGGAAACACCATATATTTT
CDR3 protein: CASSPGYSSGNTIYF

D gene: TRBD1
CDR3 length: 16
clone size: .
V gene: TRBV12-5
J gene: TRBJ1-5
CDR3 DNA: TGTGCTAGTGGTTTGGTACTGAACAGGGGTAATCAGCCCCAGCATTTT
CDR3 protein: CASGLVLNRGNQPQHF

D gene: .
CDR3 length: 11
clone size: .
V gene: TRBV4-2
J gene: TRBJ2-2
CDR3 DNA: TGTGCCAGCAGCCAAGTTGGGGAGCTGTTTTTT
CDR3 protein: CASSQVGELFF

D gene: TRBD2
CDR3 length: 16
clone size: .
V gene: TRBV28
J gene: TRBJ2-1
CDR3 DNA: TGTGCCAGCAGTTCGTTAGCGGGAGGGCCGTACAATGAGCAGTTCTTC
CDR3 protein: CASSSLAGGPYNEQFF

D gene: .
CDR3 length: 14
clone size: .
V gene: TRBV10-1
J gene: TRBJ2-5
CDR3 DNA: TGCGCCAGCAGTGTTGGAGGGTCCCAAGAGACCCAGTACTTC
CDR3 protein: CASSVGGSQETQYF